This TCR beta chain was recorded in a study of blood T cell repertoires in COVID-19. Germline CDR1 and CDR2: KGHDR and SFDVKD. V was clipped by 3 bases and J by 4 bases; unmatched bases: 14. This CDR3 is built from 18 residues. Only in-frame clones appear in the TCRdb table, and some are missing; sequencing was by immunoSEQ multiplex PCR. The table records 140,000 to 150,000 clones, over 70% of them present only once. The sequence came from a human donor in a cohort sampled during active COVID-19. The chain is built from TRBV24-1 and TRBJ2-5, with 9 bases identical to TRBD2. Sequencing input: peripheral blood. The CDR3 is CATSDGRGRARAGETQYF. CDR3 coding DNA: TGTGCCACCAGTGATGGGCGCGGGAGGGCCCGGGCCGGAGAGACCCAGTACTTC.